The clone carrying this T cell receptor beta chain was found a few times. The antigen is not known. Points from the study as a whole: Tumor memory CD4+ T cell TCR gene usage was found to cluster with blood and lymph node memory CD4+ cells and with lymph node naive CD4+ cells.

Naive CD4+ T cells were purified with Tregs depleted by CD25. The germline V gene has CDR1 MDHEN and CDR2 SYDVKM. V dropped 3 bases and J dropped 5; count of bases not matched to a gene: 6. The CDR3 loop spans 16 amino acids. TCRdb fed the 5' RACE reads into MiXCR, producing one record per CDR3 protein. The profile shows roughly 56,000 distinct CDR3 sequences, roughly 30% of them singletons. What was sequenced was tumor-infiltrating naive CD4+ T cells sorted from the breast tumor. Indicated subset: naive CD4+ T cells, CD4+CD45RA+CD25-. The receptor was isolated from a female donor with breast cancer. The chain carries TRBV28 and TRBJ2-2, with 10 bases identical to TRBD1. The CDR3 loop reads CASSLYGDRGTGELFF. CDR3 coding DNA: TGTGCCAGCAGTTTGTATGGGGACAGGGGAACCGGGGAGCTGTTTTTT.